The 3 T cell receptor beta chains reported below all come from one sample, sequenced in a study of liver allograft versus peripheral blood T cells. Study-level information: Intrahepatic T cell receptor repertoires from transplanted livers were compared against repertoires in recipients' peripheral blood.

TCRdb re-analysed the reads in MiXCR, keeping a single row per CDR3 protein. This table has approximately 15,000 distinct CDR3 sequences, around 23% appearing once. These receptors were obtained from a human patient who had a liver transplant. Some T cells may be provided by the graft donor.

The chain combines TRBV12-3 or TRBV12-4 with TRBJ2-2; D is unresolved. The CDR3 is 16 amino acids. Trimming shortened V by 3 bases and J by 0 bases, and 11 bases separated the two germline ends. CDR3 residues: CASSFGLYTNTGELFF. The CDR3, as DNA: TGTGCCAGCAGTTTTGGCCTATATACGAACACCGGGGAGCTGTTTTTT.

This chain connects TRBV20-1 to TRBJ2-1, with a tentative D call TRBD2 (5 bases). This CDR3 contains 13 residues. The ends were cut back, 2 bases at V and 10 bases at J, with 15 bases in the middle. The germline V gene encodes CDR1 DFQATT and CDR2 SNEGSKA (reference sequence). DNA of the CDR3: TGCAGTGCTAGAAGAGGGAGAATCAGGGAGCAGTTCTTC. Protein product: CSARRGRIREQFF.

This clonotype appeared a few times. V gene TRBV5-4 combines with J gene TRBJ2-5; 10 bases map to TRBD2. Germline V lookup: CDR1 SGHNT, CDR2 YYREEE (reference sequence). V was clipped by 4 bases and J by 5 bases; unmatched bases: 8. The CDR3 consists of 15 residues. CDR3 nucleotides: TGTGCCAGCAGCCCGTCTAGCGGGAGATGGGAGACCCAGTACTTC. Protein sequence: CASSPSSGRWETQYF.